A selection of T cell receptor beta chains follows, all from one sample in a study of T-cell reconstitution after alpha-beta-depleted transplantation in children. MiXCR, applied by TCRdb to the PCR reads, yields one record per CDR3 protein. The table lists hundreds of thousands of distinct CDR3 sequences, 10% to 15% of them singletons, with 2.2% in the top ten. The sequences come from PBMCs, mostly from graft donor cells, collected 360 days after TCRalphabeta/CD19-depleted stem cell transplant. The origin of the receptors is a male patient aged 10-17 years who had a stem cell transplant for acute myeloid leukemia, so the T cells may come from the graft donor. CDR3s include the opening cysteine and the closing phenylalanine or tryptophan. A D gene is named only where the DNA matches it firmly. Clone sizes are given selectively: once, few, many, or a class where the clone is expanded.

CDR3,DNA,size,D,V,J,length
CASSFLPRRGQETQYF,TGTGCCAGCAGTTTTCTACCCCGAAGGGGGCAAGAGACCCAGTACTTC,-,-,TRBV28,TRBJ2-5,16
CSARAGGGPYTGELFF,TGCAGTGCTAGAGCGGGGGGAGGGCCTTACACCGGGGAGCTGTTTTTT,few,TRBD2,TRBV20-1,TRBJ2-2,16
CSVESGTSTDTQYF,TGCAGCGTTGAAAGTGGGACTTCCACAGATACGCAGTATTTT,many,-,TRBV29-1,TRBJ2-3,14
CASSLETSGSYEQYF,TGTGCCAGCAGCTTAGAGACTAGCGGGAGTTACGAGCAGTACTTC,many,TRBD2,TRBV5-1,TRBJ2-7,15
CSVKRDVHTEAFF,TGCAGCGTTAAAAGGGACGTCCACACTGAAGCTTTCTTT,-,-,TRBV29-1,TRBJ1-1,13
CASSHPNRETQYF,TGTGCCAGCAGTCACCCCAACAGAGAGACCCAGTACTTC,many,-,TRBV7-2,TRBJ2-5,13
CASSFLRRSYEQYF,TGTGCCAGCAGTTTCTTAAGGCGGTCCTACGAGCAGTACTTC,many,-,TRBV6-2/TRBV6-3,TRBJ2-7,14
CASSQDWTNGELFF,TGTGCCAGCAGCCAAGACTGGACCAACGGGGAGCTGTTTTTT,few,-,TRBV3-1,TRBJ2-2,14
CASSLQSGVYVYNEQFF,TGCGCCAGCAGCCTCCAAAGTGGCGTCTACGTCTACAATGAGCAGTTCTTC,-,-,TRBV4-3,TRBJ2-1,17
CATSREADKYNEQFF,TGTGCCACCAGCAGGGAAGCGGATAAATACAATGAGCAGTTCTTC,-,-,TRBV15,TRBJ2-1,15